This TCR beta chain emerged from a study of shared clonotypes between healthy human individuals. Whole-study context: Donor ages ranged 18 to 49 years: a couple of women, a few men.

Roughly 200 ng DNA, 25,000 to 30,000 T cell genomes, went into each sorted-subset replicate PCR. The table came from immunoSEQ multiplex PCR; TCRdb's copy has only in-frame clones and leaves some out. Found here are around 1.1 million clones, approximately 77% of them singletons; the top ten hold approximately 0.9%. Looked up from germline, CDR1 is SGHNT and CDR2 is YENEEA. The CDR3 covers 16 residues. The ends were cut back, 6 bases at V and 3 bases at J, with 18 bases in the middle. What was sequenced was memory CD4+ T cells from PBMCs. This sample's subset: CD45RA-negative fraction. The sequence was obtained from a man between 18 and 35 years old in good health. Some clones in this sample may be carry-over from other donors' samples. The genes are TRBV11-3 and TRBJ1-5; the D is unclear. CDR3 protein: CASRATPHLFNQPQHF. The CDR3 DNA is TGTGCCAGCAGGGCTACCCCCCATTTGTTCAATCAGCCCCAGCATTTT.